This T cell receptor beta chain was captured by sequencing in a study of Ad26.COV2.S vaccination and SARS-CoV-2 variants. Study-level findings and limits: Those who received the vaccine showed greater spike-specific TCR breadth than those given placebo. Reports say spike-specific CD8+ and CD4+ T cell responses covered substantial breadth after vaccination.

A word on this clone: Its antigen is still unknown.

Clones were read by immunoSEQ multiplex PCR, and TCRdb kept only the in-frame ones, dropping some. The sample shows approximately 340,000 clones, 90% to 95% of them seen only once. Germline loops: CDR1 SGHVS, CDR2 FNYEAQ. The CDR3 extends over 15 amino acids. Germline trimming cut 1 base from V and 5 bases from J; bases unmatched to any gene: 6. The origin of this receptor is a human donor who had recovered from COVID-19. Material: peripheral blood, obtained after recovery from COVID-19. The chain combines TRBV7-6 with TRBJ2-5, with TRBD2 identical over 8 bases. The CDR3: CASSLVAGKRETQYF. The CDR3 DNA sequence: TGTGCCAGCAGCTTAGTAGCGGGGAAGAGGGAGACCCAGTACTTC.